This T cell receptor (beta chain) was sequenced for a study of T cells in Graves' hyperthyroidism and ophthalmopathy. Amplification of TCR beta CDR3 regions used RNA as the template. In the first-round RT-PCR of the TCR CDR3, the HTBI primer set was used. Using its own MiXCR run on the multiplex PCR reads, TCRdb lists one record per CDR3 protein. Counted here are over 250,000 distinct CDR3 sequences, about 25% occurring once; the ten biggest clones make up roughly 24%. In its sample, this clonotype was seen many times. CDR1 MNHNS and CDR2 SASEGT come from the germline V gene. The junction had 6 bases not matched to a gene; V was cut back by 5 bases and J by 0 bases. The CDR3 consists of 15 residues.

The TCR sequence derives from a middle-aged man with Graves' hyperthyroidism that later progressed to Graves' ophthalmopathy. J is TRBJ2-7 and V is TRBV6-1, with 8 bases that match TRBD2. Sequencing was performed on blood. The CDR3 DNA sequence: TGTGCCAGCAGTCAAATAGCGGGATTCTCCTACGAGCAGTACTTC. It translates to CASSQIAGFSYEQYF.